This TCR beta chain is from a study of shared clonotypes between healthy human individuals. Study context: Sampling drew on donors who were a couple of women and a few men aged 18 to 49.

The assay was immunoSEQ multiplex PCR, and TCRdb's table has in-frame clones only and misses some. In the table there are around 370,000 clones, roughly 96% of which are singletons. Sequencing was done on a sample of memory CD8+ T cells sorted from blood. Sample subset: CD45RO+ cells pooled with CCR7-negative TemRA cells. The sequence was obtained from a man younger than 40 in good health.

The CDR3 bases are TGTGCCAGCAGCTTCGGACTAGCGGGAGTAGGTGAGCAGTTCTTC. This encodes CASSFGLAGVGEQFF. The chain carries TRBV7-9 and TRBJ2-1; 13 nucleotides agree with TRBD2. After removal of 3 bases from V and 9 bases from J, the junction contained 5 bases not matched to a gene. CDR3 length equals 15 residues. CDR1 is SEHNR and CDR2 is FQNEAQ in the germline V gene (reference sequence).